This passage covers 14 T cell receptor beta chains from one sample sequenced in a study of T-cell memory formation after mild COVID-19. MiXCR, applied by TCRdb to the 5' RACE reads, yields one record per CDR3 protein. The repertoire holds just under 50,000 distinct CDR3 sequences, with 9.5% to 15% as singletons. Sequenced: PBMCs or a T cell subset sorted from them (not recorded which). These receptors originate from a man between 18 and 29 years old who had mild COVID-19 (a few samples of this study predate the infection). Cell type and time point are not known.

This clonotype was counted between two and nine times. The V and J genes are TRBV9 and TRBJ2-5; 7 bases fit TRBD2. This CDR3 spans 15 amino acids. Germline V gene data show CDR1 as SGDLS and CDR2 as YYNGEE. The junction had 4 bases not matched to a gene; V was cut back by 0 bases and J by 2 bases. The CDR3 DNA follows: TGTGCCAGCAGCGTAGAAGTCGGGGGGCAAGAGACCCAGTACTTC. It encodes CASSVEVGGQETQYF.

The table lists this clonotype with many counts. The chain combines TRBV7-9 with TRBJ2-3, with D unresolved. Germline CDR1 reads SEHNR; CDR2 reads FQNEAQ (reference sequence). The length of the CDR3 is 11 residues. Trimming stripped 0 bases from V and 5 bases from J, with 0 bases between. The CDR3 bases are TGTGCCAGCAGCTTAGCAGATACGCAGTATTTT. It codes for CASSLADTQYF.

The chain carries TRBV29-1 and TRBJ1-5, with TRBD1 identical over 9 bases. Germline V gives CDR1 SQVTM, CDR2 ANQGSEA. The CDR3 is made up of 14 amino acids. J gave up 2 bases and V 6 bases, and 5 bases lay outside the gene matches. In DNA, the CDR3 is TGCAGCGTGGAGGGACAGGGCGGCAATCAGCCCCAGCATTTT. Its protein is CSVEGQGGNQPQHF.

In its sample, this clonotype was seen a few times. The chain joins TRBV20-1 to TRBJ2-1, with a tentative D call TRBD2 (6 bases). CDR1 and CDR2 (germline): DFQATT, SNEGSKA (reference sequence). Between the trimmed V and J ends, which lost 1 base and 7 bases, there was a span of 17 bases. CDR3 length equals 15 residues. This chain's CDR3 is CSARVGWRGENEQFF. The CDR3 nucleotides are TGCAGTGCTAGAGTCGGGTGGAGGGGTGAGAATGAGCAGTTCTTC.

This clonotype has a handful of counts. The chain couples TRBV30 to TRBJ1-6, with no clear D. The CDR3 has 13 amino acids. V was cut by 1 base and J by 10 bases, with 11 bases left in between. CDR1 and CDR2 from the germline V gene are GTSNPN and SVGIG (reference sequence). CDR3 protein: CAWSEGLESPLHF. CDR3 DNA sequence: TGTGCCTGGAGTGAGGGTTTAGAATCACCCCTCCACTTT.

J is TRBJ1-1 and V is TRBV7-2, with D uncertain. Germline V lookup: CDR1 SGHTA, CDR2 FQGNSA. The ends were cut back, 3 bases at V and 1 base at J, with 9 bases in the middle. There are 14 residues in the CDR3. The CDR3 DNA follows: TGTGCCAGCAGCTTCTCCGGGCAGAACACTGAAGCTTTCTTT. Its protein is CASSFSGQNTEAFF.

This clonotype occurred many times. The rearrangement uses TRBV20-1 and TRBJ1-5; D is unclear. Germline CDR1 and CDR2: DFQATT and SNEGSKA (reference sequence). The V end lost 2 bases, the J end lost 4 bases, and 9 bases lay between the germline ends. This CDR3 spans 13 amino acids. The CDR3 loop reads CSARPEYNQPQHF. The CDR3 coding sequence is TGCAGTGCTAGACCCGAATATAATCAGCCCCAGCATTTT.

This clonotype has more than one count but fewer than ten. The CDR3 loop is CSVAPGGKETQYF. CDR3 in DNA: TGCAGCGTTGCTCCGGGGGGGAAAGAGACCCAGTACTTC. The chain recombines TRBV29-1 with TRBJ2-5; 8 bases align to TRBD2. The CDR3 length is 13 residues. Germline-derived CDR1 and CDR2 are SQVTM and ANQGSEA. The V gene end was trimmed by 4 bases and the J gene end by 3 bases; junction bases not matched to a gene: 4.

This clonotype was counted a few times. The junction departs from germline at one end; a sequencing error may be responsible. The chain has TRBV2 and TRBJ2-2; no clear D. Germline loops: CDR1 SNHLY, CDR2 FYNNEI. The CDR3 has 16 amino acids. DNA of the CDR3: TGTGCCAGCAGTGTGGTTGCGCCGCTGAACACCTGGGAGCTGTTTTTT. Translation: CASSVVAPLNTWELFF.

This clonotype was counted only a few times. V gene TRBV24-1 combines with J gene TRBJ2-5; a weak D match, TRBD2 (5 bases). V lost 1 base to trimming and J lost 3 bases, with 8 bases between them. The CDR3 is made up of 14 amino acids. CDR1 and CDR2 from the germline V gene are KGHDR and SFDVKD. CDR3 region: CATSDFRGEETQYF. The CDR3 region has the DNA TGTGCCACCAGTGATTTCCGGGGTGAAGAGACCCAGTACTTC.

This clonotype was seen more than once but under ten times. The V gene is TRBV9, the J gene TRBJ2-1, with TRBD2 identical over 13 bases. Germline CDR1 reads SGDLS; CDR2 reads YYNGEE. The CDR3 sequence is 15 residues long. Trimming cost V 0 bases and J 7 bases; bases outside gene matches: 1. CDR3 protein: CASSVGTSGGNEQFF. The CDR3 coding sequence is TGTGCCAGCAGCGTAGGGACTAGCGGGGGAAATGAGCAGTTCTTC.

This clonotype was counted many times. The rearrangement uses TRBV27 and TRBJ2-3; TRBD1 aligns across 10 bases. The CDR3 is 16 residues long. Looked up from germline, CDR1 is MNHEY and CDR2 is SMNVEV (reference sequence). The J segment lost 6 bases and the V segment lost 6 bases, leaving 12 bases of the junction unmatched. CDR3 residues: CASRPRTGGFLDTQYF. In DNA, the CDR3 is TGTGCCAGCAGACCTCGGACAGGGGGTTTTCTGGATACGCAGTATTTT.

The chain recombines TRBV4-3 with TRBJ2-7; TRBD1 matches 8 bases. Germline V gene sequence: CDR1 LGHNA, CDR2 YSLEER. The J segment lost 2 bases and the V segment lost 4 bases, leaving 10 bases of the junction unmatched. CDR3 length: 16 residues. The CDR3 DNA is TGCGCCAGCAGCCTCCGACAGGGGAGAATCCCCTACGAGCAGTACGTC. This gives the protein CASSLRQGRIPYEQYV.

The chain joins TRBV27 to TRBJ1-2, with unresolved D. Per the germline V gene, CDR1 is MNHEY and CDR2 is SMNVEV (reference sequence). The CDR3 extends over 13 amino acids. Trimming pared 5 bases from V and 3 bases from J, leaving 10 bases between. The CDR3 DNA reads TGTGCCAGCAGTAATCGACGGGACTATGGCTACACCTTC. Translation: CASSNRRDYGYTF.